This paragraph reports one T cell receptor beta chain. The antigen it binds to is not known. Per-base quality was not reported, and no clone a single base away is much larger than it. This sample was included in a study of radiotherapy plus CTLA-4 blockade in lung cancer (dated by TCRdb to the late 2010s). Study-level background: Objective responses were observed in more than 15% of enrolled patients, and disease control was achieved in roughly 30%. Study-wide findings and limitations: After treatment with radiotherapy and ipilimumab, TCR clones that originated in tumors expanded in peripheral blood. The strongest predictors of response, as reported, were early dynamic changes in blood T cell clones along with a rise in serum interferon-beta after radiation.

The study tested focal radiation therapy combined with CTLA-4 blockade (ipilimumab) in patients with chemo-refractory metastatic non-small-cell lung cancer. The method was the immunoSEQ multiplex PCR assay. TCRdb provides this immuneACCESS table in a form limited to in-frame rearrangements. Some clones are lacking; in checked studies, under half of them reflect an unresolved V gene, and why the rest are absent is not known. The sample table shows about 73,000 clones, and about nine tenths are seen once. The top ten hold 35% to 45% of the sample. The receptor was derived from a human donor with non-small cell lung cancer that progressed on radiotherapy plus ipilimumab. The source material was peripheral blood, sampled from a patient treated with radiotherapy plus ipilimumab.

The DNA sequence follows: TGTGCCAGCAAGGCTCTAGCGGTCCGCTACGAGCAGTACTTC. This yields the protein CASKALAVRYEQYF. This chain is built from TRBV28 and TRBJ2-7; TRBD2 lines up with 7 middle nucleotides. According to the germline V gene, CDR1 reads MDHEN and CDR2 reads SYDVKM. For this chain, trimming is 7 bases at the V end and 3 bases at the J end, and the number of junction bases without a gene match is 9. The CDR3 starts with the cysteine, ends with the phenylalanine, and has 14 residues. Of all the DNA, just the CDR3 is kept, 42 bases in frame from base 1.